Listed below are T cell receptor beta chains from one sample, sequenced in a study of chemoradiotherapy in HPV16-positive cancers. Using immunoSEQ multiplex PCR, the repertoire was profiled, and TCRdb retains in-frame clones only, with some absent. Of about 20,000 clones in the sample, about four fifths were seen once. Sequences were derived from blood, sampled from a patient who underwent chemoradiotherapy. The receptor set was obtained from a human donor with HPV-associated anogenital cancer. The CDR3 runs from the conserved cysteine through the conserved F or W.

v_gene,j_gene,CDR3aa
TRBV7-3,TRBJ2-7,CASSLTQTYEQYF
TRBV6-6,TRBJ1-2,CASSYPGGSYGYTF
TRBV7-9,TRBJ1-2,CASSLGMAGNGYTF
TRBV7-9,TRBJ2-5,CASSLELGIGETQYF
TRBV7-9,TRBJ1-3,CASSLAQGVFLGNTIYF
TRBV10-3,TRBJ2-3,CAISEGTGASTDTQYF
TRBV7-9,TRBJ1-4,CASSLSDISAGSNEKLFF
TRBV7-2,TRBJ1-2,CASSPETGLYGYTF
TRBV11-2,TRBJ1-6,CASSLVPDGSPLHF
TRBV25-1,TRBJ1-1,CASRGRGVGEAFF
TRBV11-1,TRBJ2-7,CASSLRNEQYF
TRBV9,TRBJ2-7,CASSVVGHSEQYF
TRBV2,TRBJ2-5,CASSGLRLAEETQYF
TRBV5-1,TRBJ1-3,CASSLEGLDSSSGNTIYF
TRBV7-7,TRBJ1-1,CASSLRENTEAFF
TRBV4-3,TRBJ2-2,CASSQSQGQDPGELFF
TRBV6-5,TRBJ1-2,CASSTGTEDVYGYTF
TRBV27,TRBJ2-5,CASSSSTTQYF
TRBV2,TRBJ2-2,CASSEELAGGGELFF
TRBV10-3,TRBJ2-7,CAISEMGISSYEQYF
TRBV27,TRBJ1-1,CASSPRTGAFAEAFF
TRBV11-2,TRBJ1-1,CATSERVELNTEAFF
TRBV7-9,TRBJ2-2,CASSSGGVNTGELFF
TRBV6-6,TRBJ1-4,CASSYFPGLNEKLFF
TRBV7-2,TRBJ1-4,CASSLEGTVPNEKLFF
TRBV19,TRBJ1-1,CASSMGGSTEAFF
TRBV5-6,TRBJ1-1,CASSWGDRAGTEAFF
TRBV2,TRBJ1-4,CASSPNAGSGEKLFF
TRBV2,TRBJ1-4,CASSEARGATGEKLFF
TRBV5-6,TRBJ1-1,CASSSTAIEAFF
TRBV7-2,TRBJ1-4,CASSAALATNEKLFF
TRBV9,TRBJ1-1,CASSPTGGWAFF
TRBV7-6,TRBJ2-5,CASSPSIQETQYF